The sequence of this TCR beta chain was determined in a study of blood T cell repertoires in COVID-19. Study-wide context: Spain, Italy and the United States supplied samples that represented acute and convalescent COVID-19. PBMCs, B-cell-depleted T cells, or T cells were the source of the cDNA or gDNA that made up the material.

From germline, CDR1 is SGHRS and CDR2 YFSETQ. Trimming cost V 4 bases and J 3 bases; bases outside gene matches: 3. This CDR3 spans 13 amino acids. The table came from immunoSEQ multiplex PCR; TCRdb's copy has only in-frame clones and leaves some out. The sample holds under 250,000 clones, about nine tenths seen once. The rearrangement joins TRBV5-1 to TRBJ2-7; 8 positions match TRBD1. The TCR comes from a man between 45 and 60 years old with COVID-19, enrolled during active disease. Sequenced sample: peripheral blood. The CDR3 protein is CASSAGTGYEQYF. The CDR3 DNA reads as TGCGCCAGCAGCGCCGGGACAGGCTACGAGCAGTACTTC.